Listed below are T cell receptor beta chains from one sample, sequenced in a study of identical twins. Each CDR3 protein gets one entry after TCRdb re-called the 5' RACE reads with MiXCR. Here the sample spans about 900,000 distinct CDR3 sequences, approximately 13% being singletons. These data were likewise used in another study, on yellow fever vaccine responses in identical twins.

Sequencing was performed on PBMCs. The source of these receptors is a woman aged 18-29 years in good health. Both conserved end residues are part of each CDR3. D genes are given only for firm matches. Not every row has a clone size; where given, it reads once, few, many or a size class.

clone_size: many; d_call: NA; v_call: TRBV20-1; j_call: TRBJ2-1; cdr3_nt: TGCAGTGCTAGCCCGATAGCGGCTAACAATGAGCAGTTCTTC; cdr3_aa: CSASPIAANNEQFF
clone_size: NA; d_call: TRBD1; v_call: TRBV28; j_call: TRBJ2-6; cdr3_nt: TGTGCCAGCAGTCTACCGGGACAGGTCCGTGGCCCTGGGGCCAACGTCCTGACTTTC; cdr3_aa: CASSLPGQVRGPGANVLTF
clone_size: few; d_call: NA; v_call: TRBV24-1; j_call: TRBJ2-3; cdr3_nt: TGTGCCACCAGTGACTATGACCACACAGATACGCAGTATTTT; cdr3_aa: CATSDYDHTDTQYF
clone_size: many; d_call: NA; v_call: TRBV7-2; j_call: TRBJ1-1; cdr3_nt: TGTGCCAGCAGCCGCCTCAGGGGTGGCGCTGAAGCTTTCTTT; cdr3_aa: CASSRLRGGAEAFF
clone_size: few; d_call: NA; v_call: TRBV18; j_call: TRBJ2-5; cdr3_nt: TGTGCCAGCTCACCACCGAATCTTCCAGGGGAGACCCAGTACTTC; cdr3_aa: CASSPPNLPGETQYF
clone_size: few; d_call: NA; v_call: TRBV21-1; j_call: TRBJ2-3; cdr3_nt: TGTGCCAGCAGCAAAGGTCTCCGGGGGGCGCCCAGCACAGATACGCAGTATTTT; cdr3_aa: CASSKGLRGAPSTDTQYF
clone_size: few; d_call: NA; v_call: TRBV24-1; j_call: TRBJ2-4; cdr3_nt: TGTGCCACCAGTGTTTCGACCAAAAACATTCAGTACTTC; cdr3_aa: CATSVSTKNIQYF
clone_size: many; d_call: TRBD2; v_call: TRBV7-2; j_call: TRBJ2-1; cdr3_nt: TGTGCCAGCAGCTCGCTGAGACTAGCCAGCAATGAGCAGTTCTTC; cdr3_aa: CASSSLRLASNEQFF
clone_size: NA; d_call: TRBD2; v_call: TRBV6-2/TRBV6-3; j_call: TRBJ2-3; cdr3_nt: TGTGCCAGCAGTCGACTAGCGGGATTAGATACGCAGTATTTT; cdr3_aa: CASSRLAGLDTQYF
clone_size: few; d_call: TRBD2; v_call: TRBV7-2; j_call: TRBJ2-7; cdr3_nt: TGTGCCAGCAGCTTCATGGGACTAGCTGCCGACGAGCAGTACTTC; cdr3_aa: CASSFMGLAADEQYF
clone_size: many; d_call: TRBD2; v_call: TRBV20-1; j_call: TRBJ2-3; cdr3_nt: TGCAGTGCACTCACTAGCGGAGGCACAGATACGCAGTATTTT; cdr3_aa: CSALTSGGTDTQYF
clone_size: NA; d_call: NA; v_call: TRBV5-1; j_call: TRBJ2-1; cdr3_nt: TGCGCCAGCAGCTTGGGAGAGGTATCCCATGAGCAGTTCTTC; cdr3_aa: CASSLGEVSHEQFF
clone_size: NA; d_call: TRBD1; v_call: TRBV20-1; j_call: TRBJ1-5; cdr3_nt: TGCAGTGCCCAGGGGGGGAGCAATCAGCCCCAGCATTTT; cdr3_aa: CSAQGGSNQPQHF
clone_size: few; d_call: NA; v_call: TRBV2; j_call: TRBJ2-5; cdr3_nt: TGTGCCAGCAGCGATATAGGGAGTTGGGAGACCCAGTACTTC; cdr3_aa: CASSDIGSWETQYF
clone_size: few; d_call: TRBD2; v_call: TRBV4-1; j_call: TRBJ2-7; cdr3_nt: TGCGCCAGCAGCCAGACAGCGGGAGGAGGATACGAGCAGTACTTC; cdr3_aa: CASSQTAGGGYEQYF
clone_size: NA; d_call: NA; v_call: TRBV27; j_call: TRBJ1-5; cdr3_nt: TGTGCCAGCAGTTTTCGGGGGGGGCCCCAGCATTTT; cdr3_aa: CASSFRGGPQHF